The source of this T cell receptor (beta chain) is a study of beta chain features in type 1 diabetes (dated by TCRdb to 2017 to 2018). Background on the whole study: Mean age, gender distribution, total cell number and subset yield did not differ between patients and healthy donors. Across all samples, 90 million to 130 million sorted cells were examined, and cell number per subset correlated strongly with RNA yield. The study compared TCRB repertoires of sorted circulating CD4+ T cell subsets between recently diagnosed type 1 diabetes patients and matched healthy donors. Regulatory and stem cell-like memory subsets were isolated from only 8 patients and 8 healthy donors, whereas naive and central memory subsets came from all 30 or so donors.

A single peripheral blood draw of approximately 0.11 L on average was collected from each donor into heparinised tubes. Using a panel that included CD45RO, CCR7, CD25, CD127, CD95 and CD27, naive, central memory, regulatory and stem cell-like memory CD4+ T cells were sorted on a BD FACSAria II. Purity was above 95% for every sorted population. PBMCs were isolated immediately by Lymphoprep density gradient centrifugation and stained directly without culture. Samples were stained and sorted in pairs, with one healthy donor and one patient per experiment, so that batch effects were minimized. The entire isolated RNA was reverse transcribed using the High Capacity cDNA Reverse Transcription Kit, and thus expressed TCRB transcripts were sequenced. Deep immunoSEQ sequencing was performed on naive, central memory and regulatory T cell samples, with an average of about 3.6 million total reads per sample. Sorted cells were lysed in RLT buffer and RNA was extracted with DNase-treated RNeasy Micro or Mini kits, depending on cell number. Each cell subset was processed separately to prevent cross-contamination, with patient and healthy donor samples processed together. TCRB sequences were amplified from cDNA with the immunoSEQ multiplex PCR, producing 87-bp fragments spanning the CDR3 region. Amplicons were sequenced on the Illumina HiSeq platform. Per the authors' processing: PCR bias was corrected computationally using synthetic template baselines, and reads within Hamming distance 2 were collapsed, with unmergeable singletons discarded. By aligning reads against IMGT, V, D and J genes, CDR3 length, and insertions or deletions at six rearrangement sites were assigned. Within each subset, clonotype counts were normalized to the number of sorted cells before true diversity and Gini coefficients were calculated with the tcR R package. The overlap coefficient, calculated on TCRB nucleotide sequences, was used to quantify repertoire sharing. Out-of-frame TCRB sequences from naive cells were analyzed as a proxy for the pre-selection repertoire. Here the immuneACCESS table is served through TCRdb, limited to in-frame sequences with V and J called. Missing clones are a known gap in these copies; in checked studies unresolved V genes cover under half, and the rest lacks a known reason. That table is the source of V, J and clone size, and D and trimming were worked out from the DNA. Across this sample there are 250,000 to 350,000 clones, with roughly an eighth seen only once. The ten largest clones take up around 0.016% of the sample.

Based on the germline V gene, the CDR1 and CDR2 sequences are MDHEN and SYDVKM. V drops 3 bases and J drops 1 base, leaving 6 bases in between. Including the terminal cysteine and phenylalanine, the CDR3 comprises 13 residues. The sequence is cut down to CDR3 DNA, 39 bases in frame from base 1. Study-wide conclusions, independent of this receptor: Patients with type 1 diabetes made fewer insertions and deleted more nucleotides at VDJ recombination sites, implying thymic rearrangement abnormalities. Naive, central memory and regulatory TCRB repertoires appeared to be more alike among patients than among healthy donors. Because small numbers of individuals were included in the HLA sub-analyses, any influence of HLA type on TCRB rearrangement was left unresolved. Sequencing cDNA rather than genomic DNA could over-represent highly expressing activated cells, although activation and CD3 levels did not differ between groups. PCR may preferentially amplify shorter templates, but because patient and control samples were amplified and corrected together, any resulting skew would affect both groups equally. Type 1 diabetes patients showed a moderate but significant shortening of TCRB CDR3 length in all four CD4+ subsets.

This clone was seen only a few times. The antigen it binds to is not known. One base away there is no much larger clone; base qualities are not given. The sequence came from a man aged 30 to 39 with type 1 diabetes. The sequence is built from TRBV28 and TRBJ1-2; there is no confident call for the D gene. The sample taken for sequencing was naive CD4+ T cells from blood. The sample's cell subset or site label, decoded: true naive CD4+ T cells. The nucleotide sequence is given as TGTGCCAGCAGTTTTGTACTTAACTATGGCTACACCTTC. It translates to CASSFVLNYGYTF.